The T cell receptor (beta chain) under discussion was sequenced for a study of cytomegalovirus exposure and HLA in healthy donors. Study-wide results and caveats: The study listed under 200 cytomegalovirus-associated TCR beta chains.

PCR amplification relied on 60 Vbeta primers (plus 13 Jbeta primers). Here immunoSEQ multiplex PCR was the method, and the copy in TCRdb shows in-frame clones only, minus some. This repertoire shows 65,000 to 90,000 clones, under 80% found once; its top ten account for more than 3.5%. About this clone itself: The antigen is not known.

V shed 0 bases and J 7 bases; nucleotides not matched to a gene: 11. CDR3 length equals 18 residues. Germline-derived CDR1 and CDR2 are MGHRA and YSYEKL. The TCR sequence derives from a man aged 55 to 70 in good health and CMV-seronegative. The V and J genes are TRBV4-1 and TRBJ2-1; 11 bases agree with TRBD2. The sequenced sample consisted of PBMCs. Here the CDR3 DNA reads TGCGCCAGCAGCCAAGATCCTTTACTAGCGGGGGTCCGGAATGAGCAGTTCTTC. Translating gives CASSQDPLLAGVRNEQFF.